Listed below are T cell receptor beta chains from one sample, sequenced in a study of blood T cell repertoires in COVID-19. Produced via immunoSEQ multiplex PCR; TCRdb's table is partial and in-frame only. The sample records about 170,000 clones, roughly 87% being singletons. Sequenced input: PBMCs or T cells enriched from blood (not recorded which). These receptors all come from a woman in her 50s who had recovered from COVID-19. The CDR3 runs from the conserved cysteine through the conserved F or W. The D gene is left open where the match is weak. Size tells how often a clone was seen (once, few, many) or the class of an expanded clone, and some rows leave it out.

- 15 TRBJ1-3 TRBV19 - TGTGCCAGTCGTGCCTCGGACACATCTGGAAACACCATATATTTT CASRASDTSGNTIYF
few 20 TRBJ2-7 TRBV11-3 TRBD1 TGTGCCAGCAGCTTAGATTGGGTTGCGGGACAGGTCATTACCTCCTACGAGCAGTACTTC CASSLDWVAGQVITSYEQYF
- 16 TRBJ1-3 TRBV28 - TGTGCCAGCAGTTTAACCACTACCTCCTCTGGAAACACCATATATTTT CASSLTTTSSGNTIYF
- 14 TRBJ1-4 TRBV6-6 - TGTGCCAGCAGTTACTCTGAGGGCGCGGAAAAACTGTTTTTT CASSYSEGAEKLFF
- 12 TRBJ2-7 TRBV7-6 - TGTGCCAGCAGCCCCGACAGGTACGAGCAGTACTTC CASSPDRYEQYF
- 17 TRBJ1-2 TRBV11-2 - TGTGCCAGCACCAGACGGAGGGGAGGGTCTTCTCTCTATGGCTACACCTTC CASTRRRGGSSLYGYTF
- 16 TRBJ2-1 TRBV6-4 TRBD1 TGTGCCAGCAGTGACTCGGCCCGGGAAGGGGGCACTGAGCAGTTCTTC CASSDSAREGGTEQFF
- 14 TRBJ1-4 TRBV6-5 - TGTGCCAGCTCCCGCGGGCGTCCGGATGAAAAACTGTTTTTT CASSRGRPDEKLFF
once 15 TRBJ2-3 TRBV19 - TGTGCCAGTAGAAGTAAGAGGGCCCTCACAGATACGCAGTATTTT CASRSKRALTDTQYF
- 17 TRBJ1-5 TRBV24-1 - TGTGCCACCAGTGAGTGGCGTACAGGGCCCAACAATCAGCCCCAGCATTTT CATSEWRTGPNNQPQHF
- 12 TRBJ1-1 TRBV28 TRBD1 TGTGCCAGCAGTTTGGTACAGGGGGAGGCTTTCTTT CASSLVQGEAFF
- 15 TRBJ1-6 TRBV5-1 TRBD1 TGCGCCAGCAGCCACGGGACAGGGGATAATTCACCCCTCCACTTT CASSHGTGDNSPLHF
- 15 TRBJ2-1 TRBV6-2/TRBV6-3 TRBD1 TGTGCCAGCAGTCGAGGACAGGCTCTCTACAATGAGCAGTTCTTC CASSRGQALYNEQFF
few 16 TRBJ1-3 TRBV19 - TGTGCCAGTAGTATAAATCTCCTAGGCTCTGGAAACACCATATATTTT CASSINLLGSGNTIYF
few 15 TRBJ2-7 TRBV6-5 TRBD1 TGTGCCAGCAGTCTCAGGGACAGGGGCATTTACGAGCAGTACTTC CASSLRDRGIYEQYF
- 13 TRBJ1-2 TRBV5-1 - TGCGCCAGCAGCCCCGGGAGGGACTATGGCTACACCTTC CASSPGRDYGYTF
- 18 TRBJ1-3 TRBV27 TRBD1 TGTGCCAGCAGTTCGGAGTCAGGGGGCCCGAGCTCTGGAAACACCATATATTTT CASSSESGGPSSGNTIYF
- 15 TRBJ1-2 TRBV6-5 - TGTGCCAGCAGTTACACCCCCGGGAGGAACTATGGCTACACCTTC CASSYTPGRNYGYTF
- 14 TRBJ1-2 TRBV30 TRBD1 TGTGCCTGGAGTCCCCCAGGGGGCGAGTATGGCTACACCTTC CAWSPPGGEYGYTF
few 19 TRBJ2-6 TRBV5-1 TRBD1 TGCGCCAGCAGCTCCCGAGGACAGGGCTCAATCTCTGGGGCCAACGTCCTGACTTTC CASSSRGQGSISGANVLTF
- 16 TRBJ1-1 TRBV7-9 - TGTGCCAGCAGCTTAGCAGGTTTAGGCGGGGGCTCTGAAGCTTTCTTT CASSLAGLGGGSEAFF
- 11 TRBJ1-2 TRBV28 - TGTGCCAGCAGAATGGACAGTGGCTACACCTTC CASRMDSGYTF